The source of this TCR beta chain is a study of T cells in Graves' hyperthyroidism and ophthalmopathy. The source material, RNA transcripts, was used to amplify TCR beta CDR3 regions. A set of HTBI primers served as the primers for a first-round RT-PCR of the TCR CDR3. One entry per CDR3 protein, called by TCRdb with MiXCR from the multiplex PCR reads. The sample carries 450,000 to 650,000 distinct CDR3 sequences, less than 25% recorded once. Hyperthyroidism in the patients, aged 18 to 65, was newly diagnosed and under 2 months in duration. Diagnosis rested on symptoms, serum thyroxine and TRAb, thyroid ultrasound, and orbital computed tomography. Source material for PBMCs was 10 ml fresh peripheral blood. The germline CDR1 and CDR2 sequences are SGHRS and YFSETQ. This CDR3 is 15 amino acids long. Trimming shortened V by 4 bases and J by 5 bases, and 18 bases separated the two germline ends.

Sequenced input: blood. This chain links TRBV5-1 with TRBJ1-1; D might be TRBD1 (5 bases). The clonotype originates from a man younger than 30 with Graves' hyperthyroidism. This chain's CDR3 is CASSGEWPGPTEAFF. Written as DNA, the CDR3 is TGCGCCAGCAGCGGGGAGTGGCCGGGACCTACTGAAGCTTTCTTT.